The sequence of this T cell receptor beta chain was determined in a study of shared clonotypes between healthy human individuals (TCRdb year 2020). Regarding the complete study: The cohort included three men and two women between 18 and 49 years of age. To estimate repertoire size and how much clonotype sharing occurs between individuals, the study deeply sequenced the blood TCR repertoires of roughly 5 healthy adults. Different laboratories and diverse techniques were used to prepare libraries and sequence TCR repertoires, to increase sequencing depth and limit assay-specific biases. Each donor's leukapheresis produced roughly between roughly 0.9 and 9 billion PBMCs. Per donor, three plates each were used for CD4 naive and CD4 memory, two for CD8 naive, and one for CD8 memory.

As encoded in the germline V gene (reference sequence), CDR1 is MNHNY while CDR2 is SVGAGI. V and J lose 2 bases and 10 bases, and a span of 9 bases separates them. Counted from cysteine to phenylalanine, this CDR3 has 12 amino acids. CDR3 DNA only is kept here, 36 bases in frame from base 1. TCR CDR3 regions were amplified from genomic DNA by multiplex PCR using the deep immunoSEQ assay. Extracted genomic DNA from each cell subset was distributed evenly across all wells of several immunoSEQ 96-well plates, and each plate was treated as a replicate. For sorted subsets, about 210 ng of genomic DNA, equivalent to some 30,000 T cell genomes, went into each replicate PCR. Purified libraries were measured with a Qubit 3.0 fluorometer, size-checked on a Bioanalyzer 2100, and measured again with the KAPA Library Quantification kit. Each immunoSEQ 96-well plate was sequenced on its own single-read 150-cycle Illumina NextSeq 550 flow cell. Turning to the authors' computational methods: Because the immunoSEQ output held only junctional sequences and lacked quality scores, the filtering could not match the filtering applied to full-length reads. Sequences were annotated with PyIR, a Python wrapper for IgBLAST v1.9, and V/J genes and CDR3 were assigned using IMGT germline references. Any read was removed if the V/J assignment was weak (E-value above 1e-6), the CDR3 was missing, or the read contained stop codons, out-of-frame junctions, or ambiguous translated residues. A V3J clonotype was defined by an identical inferred V gene, J gene, and CDR3 amino acid sequence. Percentage overlap between repertoires was calculated by dividing the number of shared unique clonotypes by the size of the smaller repertoire. Repertoire richness was assessed with RTK rarefaction, the Chao1 estimator, and Recon v2.1 estimates of unobserved clonotypes. Generation probabilities for all TCRbeta clonotypes obtained by the gDNA method from a handful of donors were computed using OLGA. TCRdb holds this immuneACCESS table with in-frame rearrangements only. Some clones are missing; in checked studies, unresolved V genes explain under half, and the rest has no known cause. V, J and clone size are those of that table, while D and trimming were read from the DNA. The sample data list millions of clones, and 95% of these were observed just once. The top ten hold around 0.13% of the sample.

Broad study findings and their caveats: Based on pairwise subsampling, the degree of clonotype sharing among donors was expected to be affected by sequencing depth. Sharing across several donors was observed for about 5% of naive CD4, under 4% of naive CD8, over 2% of memory CD4, and less than 0.45% of memory CD8 clonotypes. Naive subsets generally had larger estimated clonotype richness than memory subsets. Rarefaction of sorted-subset datasets indicated incomplete sequencing despite the large sequencing depth. Clonotypes shared by all four sorted-subset donors showed higher generation probabilities than non-shared clonotypes. Because the study included a small number of donors, the genetic and exposure-history diversity represented was limited. Only blood was sampled, and tissue TCR repertoires likely differ from those in blood.

Worth noting for this clone: Its antigen target is currently unknown. No base qualities exist here, and no much larger clone lies one base off it.

Donors were healthy HIV-negative adults with no recently reported acute infections or vaccinations. All donors were Caucasian adults living in Nashville, Tennessee, USA. CD4+ T cells were enriched through magnetic negative selection, after which naive cells were positively selected on CD45RA and the remaining negative fraction served as the memory subset. Blood was collected by leukapheresis, and PBMCs were isolated by Ficoll-Histopaque density gradient centrifugation and then cryopreserved in liquid nitrogen vapor phase. Analytical flow cytometry was used to check the purity and quantity of every magnetically sorted T cell population. Each sorted fraction had its genomic DNA isolated and then quantified by UV absorbance on a Nanodrop 2000c.

Sequenced: naive CD4+ T cells sorted from blood. Reading the label with the study, this specimen's cell subset or site is: CD45RA+ positively selected. This TCR was recovered from a man between 18 and 29 years old in good health. The rearranged segments are TRBV6-6 and TRBJ2-1; the D gene lacks a confident call. The CDR3 region has the sequence CASSYVSGEQFF. The nucleotides are TGTGCCAGCAGTTACGTGAGTGGGGAGCAGTTCTTC.